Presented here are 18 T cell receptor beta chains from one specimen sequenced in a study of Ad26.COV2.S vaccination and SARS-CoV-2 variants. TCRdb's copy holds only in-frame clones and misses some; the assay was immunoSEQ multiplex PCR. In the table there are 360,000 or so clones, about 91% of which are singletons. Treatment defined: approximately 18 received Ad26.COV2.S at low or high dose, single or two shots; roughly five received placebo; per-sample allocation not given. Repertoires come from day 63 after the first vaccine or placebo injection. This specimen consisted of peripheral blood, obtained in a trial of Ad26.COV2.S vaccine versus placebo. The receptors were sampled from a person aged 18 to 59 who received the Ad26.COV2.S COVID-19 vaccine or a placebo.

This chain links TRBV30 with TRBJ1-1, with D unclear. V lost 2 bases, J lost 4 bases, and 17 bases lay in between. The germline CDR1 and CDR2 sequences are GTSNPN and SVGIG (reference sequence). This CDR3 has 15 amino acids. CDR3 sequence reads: CAWSPAGSFATEAFF. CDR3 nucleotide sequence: TGTGCCTGGAGTCCGGCGGGGTCCTTTGCCACTGAAGCTTTCTTT.

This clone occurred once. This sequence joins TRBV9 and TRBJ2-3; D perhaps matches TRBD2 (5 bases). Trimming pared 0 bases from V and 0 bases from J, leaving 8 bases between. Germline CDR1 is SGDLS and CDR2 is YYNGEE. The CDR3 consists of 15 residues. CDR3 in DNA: TGTGCCAGCAGCGTAGGTCGGAGGAGCACAGATACGCAGTATTTT. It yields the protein CASSVGRRSTDTQYF.

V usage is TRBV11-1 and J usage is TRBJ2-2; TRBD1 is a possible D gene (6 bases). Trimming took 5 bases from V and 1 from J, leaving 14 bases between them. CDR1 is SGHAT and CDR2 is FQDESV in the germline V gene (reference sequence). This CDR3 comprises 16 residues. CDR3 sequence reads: CASSTAGTLNTGELFF. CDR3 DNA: TGTGCCAGCAGCACAGCCGGGACATTGAACACCGGGGAGCTGTTTTTT.

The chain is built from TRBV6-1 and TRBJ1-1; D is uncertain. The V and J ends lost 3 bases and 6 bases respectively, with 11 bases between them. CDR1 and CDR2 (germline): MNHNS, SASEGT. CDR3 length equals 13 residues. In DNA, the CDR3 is TGTGCCAGCAGTGAGAAGCCGGAATCTGAAGCTTTCTTT. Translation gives CASSEKPESEAFF.

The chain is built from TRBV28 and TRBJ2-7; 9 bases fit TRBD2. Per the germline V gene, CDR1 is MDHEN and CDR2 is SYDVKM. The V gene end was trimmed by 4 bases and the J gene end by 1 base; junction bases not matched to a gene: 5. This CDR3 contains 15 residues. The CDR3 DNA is TGTGCCAGCAGTTCCCATAGCGGGAGATCCTACGAGCAGTACTTC. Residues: CASSSHSGRSYEQYF.

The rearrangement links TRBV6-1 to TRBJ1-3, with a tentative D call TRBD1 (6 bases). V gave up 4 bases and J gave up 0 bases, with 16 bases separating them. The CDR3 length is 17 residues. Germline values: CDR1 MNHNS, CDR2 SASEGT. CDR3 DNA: TGTGCCAGCAGTGCTCTAAGCACAGGGAGCTCTGGAAACACCATATATTTT. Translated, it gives CASSALSTGSSGNTIYF.

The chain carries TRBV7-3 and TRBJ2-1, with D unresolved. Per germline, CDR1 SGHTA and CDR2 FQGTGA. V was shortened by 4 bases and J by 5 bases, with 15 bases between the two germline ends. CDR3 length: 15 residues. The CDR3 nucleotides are TGTGCCAGCAGCTCACTGCGTAGGGCCAACAATGAGCAGTTCTTC. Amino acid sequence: CASSSLRRANNEQFF.

This CDR3 is CATAVDYGYTF. The CDR3 DNA reads TGTGCCACGGCGGTAGACTATGGCTACACCTTC. The V gene is TRBV19, the J gene TRBJ1-2; D not resolved. Germline V gives CDR1 LNHDA, CDR2 SQIVND (reference sequence). There are 11 residues in the CDR3. V lost 10 bases and J lost 3, with 9 bases in between.

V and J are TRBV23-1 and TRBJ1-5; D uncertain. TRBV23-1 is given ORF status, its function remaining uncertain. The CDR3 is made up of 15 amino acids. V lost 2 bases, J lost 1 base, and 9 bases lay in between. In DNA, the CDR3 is TGCGCCAGCAGTCAAAGCGGTCCAAGCAATCAGCCCCAGCATTTT. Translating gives CASSQSGPSNQPQHF.

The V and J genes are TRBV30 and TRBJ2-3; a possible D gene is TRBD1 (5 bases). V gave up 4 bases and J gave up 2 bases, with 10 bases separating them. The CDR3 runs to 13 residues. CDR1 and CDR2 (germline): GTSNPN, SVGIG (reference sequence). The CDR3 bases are TGTGCCTGGAATCAGGGAAACACAGATACGCAGTATTTT. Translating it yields CAWNQGNTDTQYF.

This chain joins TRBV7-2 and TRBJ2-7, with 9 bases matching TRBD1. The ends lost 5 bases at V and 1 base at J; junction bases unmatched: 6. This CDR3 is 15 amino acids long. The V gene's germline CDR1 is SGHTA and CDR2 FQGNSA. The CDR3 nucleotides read TGTGCCAGCAGCGCCCGGGGACAGGGTTCCTACGAGCAGTACTTC. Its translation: CASSARGQGSYEQYF.

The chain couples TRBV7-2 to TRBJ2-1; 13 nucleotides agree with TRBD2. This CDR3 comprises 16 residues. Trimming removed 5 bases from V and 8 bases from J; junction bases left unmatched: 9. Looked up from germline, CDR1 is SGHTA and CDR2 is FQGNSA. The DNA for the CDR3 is TGTGCCAGCAGCCCGTGGACTAGCGGGAGTTGGCATGAGCAGTTCTTC. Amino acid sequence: CASSPWTSGSWHEQFF.

The CDR3 DNA reads as TGTGCCAGCAGCCCGGGGAGTACCTACGAGCAGTACTTC. Translating it yields CASSPGSTYEQYF. V usage is TRBV6-5 and J usage is TRBJ2-7; perhaps TRBD2 as D (5 bases). This CDR3 has 13 residues. Germline CDR1 is MNHEY and CDR2 is SVGAGI. The ends were cut back, 6 bases at V and 2 bases at J, with 11 bases in the middle.

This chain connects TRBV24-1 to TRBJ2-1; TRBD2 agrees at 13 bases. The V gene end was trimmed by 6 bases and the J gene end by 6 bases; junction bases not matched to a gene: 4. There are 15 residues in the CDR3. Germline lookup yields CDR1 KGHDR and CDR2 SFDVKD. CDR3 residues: CATSMGLAGPNEQFF. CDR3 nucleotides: TGTGCCACCAGTATGGGACTAGCGGGACCCAATGAGCAGTTCTTC.

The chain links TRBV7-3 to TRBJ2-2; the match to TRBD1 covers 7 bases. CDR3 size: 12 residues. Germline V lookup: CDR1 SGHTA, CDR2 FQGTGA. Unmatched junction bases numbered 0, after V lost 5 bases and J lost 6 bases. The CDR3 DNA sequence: TGTGCCAGCAGCACAGGGGCCGGGGAGCTGTTTTTT. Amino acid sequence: CASSTGAGELFF. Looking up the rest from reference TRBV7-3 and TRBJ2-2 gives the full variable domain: GAGVSQTPSNKVTEKGKYVELRCDPISGHTALYWYRQSLGQGPEFLIYFQGTGAADDSGLPNDRFFAVRPEGSVSTLKIQRTERGDSAVYLCASSTGAGELFFGEGSRLTVL.

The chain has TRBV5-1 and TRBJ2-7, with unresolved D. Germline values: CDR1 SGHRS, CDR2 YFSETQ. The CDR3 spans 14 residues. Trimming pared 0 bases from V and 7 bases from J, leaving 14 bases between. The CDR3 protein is CASSLDWGLEEQYF. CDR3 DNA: TGCGCCAGCAGCTTGGATTGGGGTCTGGAAGAGCAGTACTTC.

The CDR3 loop is CASSTTGGTYEQYF. For the CDR3, the DNA is TGTGCCAGCAGCACGACAGGGGGCACGTACGAGCAGTACTTC. The J gene is TRBJ2-7, the V gene TRBV5-6, with 10 bases aligning to TRBD1. Losses at the gene ends were 4 bases for V and 4 bases for J; bases not matched to a gene: 5. The CDR3 is 14 amino acids. Looked up from germline, CDR1 is SGHDT and CDR2 is YYEEEE.

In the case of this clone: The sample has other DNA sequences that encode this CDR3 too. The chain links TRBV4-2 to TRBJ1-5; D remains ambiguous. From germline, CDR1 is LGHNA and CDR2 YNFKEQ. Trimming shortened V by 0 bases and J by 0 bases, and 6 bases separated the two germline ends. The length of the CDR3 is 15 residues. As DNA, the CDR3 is TGTGCCAGCAGCCAAGATCTCAGTAGCAATCAGCCCCAGCATTTT. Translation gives CASSQDLSSNQPQHF.